This is a list of T cell receptor beta chains from one sample in a study of beta chain features in type 1 diabetes. Assay: immunoSEQ multiplex PCR; the TCRdb copy retains only in-frame clones and omits some. The table lists 600,000 to 750,000 clones, roughly 12% of them singletons. Sequencing was carried out using naive CD4+ T cells from blood. All receptors come from a man aged 25-45 years with type 1 diabetes. Each CDR3 is given with its conserved first and last residue. D genes are given only for firm matches. Size values are once, few and many counts, or a class for expanded clones, and some rows have none.

J: TRBJ1-2; D: TRBD1; size: few; V: TRBV4-3; CDR3: CASSQDHRGDYGYTF; DNA: TGCGCCAGCAGCCAAGATCACAGGGGAGACTATGGCTACACCTTC
J: TRBJ2-1; D: TRBD1; size: -; V: TRBV9; CDR3: CASSALTGQGANGNEQFF; DNA: TGTGCCAGCAGCGCCCTGACCGGACAGGGGGCGAATGGCAATGAGCAGTTCTTC
J: TRBJ1-2; D: -; size: -; V: TRBV7-8; CDR3: CASSLASGTVRGYTF; DNA: TGTGCCAGCAGCTTAGCGTCTGGGACGGTGAGGGGCTACACCTTC
J: TRBJ2-1; D: TRBD2; size: few; V: TRBV5-1; CDR3: CASSLGDYINEQFF; DNA: TGCGCCAGCAGCTTGGGGGACTATATCAATGAGCAGTTCTTC
J: TRBJ2-7; D: TRBD1; size: few; V: TRBV7-9; CDR3: CASSPSTGGLPYEQYF; DNA: TGTGCCAGCAGCCCATCGACAGGGGGCCTCCCCTACGAGCAGTACTTC
J: TRBJ2-1; D: -; size: few; V: TRBV25-1; CDR3: CASSGKSSYNEQFF; DNA: TGTGCCAGCAGTGGAAAGAGCTCCTACAATGAGCAGTTCTTC
J: TRBJ2-3; D: TRBD2; size: few; V: TRBV19; CDR3: CASSIILAGWADTQYF; DNA: TGTGCCAGTAGTATTATCCTAGCGGGGTGGGCAGATACGCAGTATTTT
J: TRBJ1-2; D: -; size: few; V: TRBV2; CDR3: CASSGTEEGYTF; DNA: TGTGCCAGCAGTGGGACAGAGGAGGGCTACACCTTC
J: TRBJ2-5; D: -; size: -; V: TRBV5-1; CDR3: CASSLFPGNQETQYF; DNA: TGCGCCAGCAGCTTGTTTCCAGGCAATCAAGAGACCCAGTACTTC
J: TRBJ1-6; D: -; size: -; V: TRBV5-4; CDR3: CASTPGGGRDSPLHF; DNA: TGTGCCAGCACCCCCGGGGGGGGTAGGGACTCACCCCTCCACTTT
J: TRBJ2-5; D: -; size: few; V: TRBV25-1; CDR3: CASTPGPKETQYF; DNA: TGTGCCAGCACCCCCGGGCCAAAAGAGACCCAGTACTTC
J: TRBJ2-2; D: -; size: few; V: TRBV25-1; CDR3: CASSESTGNTGELFF; DNA: TGTGCCAGCAGTGAATCGACGGGGAACACCGGGGAGCTGTTTTTT
J: TRBJ2-1; D: -; size: -; V: TRBV5-1; CDR3: CASSPLGREQFF; DNA: TGCGCCAGCAGCCCCCTCGGGAGAGAGCAGTTCTTC
J: TRBJ1-2; D: -; size: few; V: TRBV6-5; CDR3: CASRRVEGGLDTF; DNA: TGTGCCAGCAGGCGGGTTGAGGGAGGGCTTGATACCTTC
J: TRBJ2-7; D: -; size: few; V: TRBV18; CDR3: CASSPGANYEQYF; DNA: TGTGCCAGCTCACCAGGGGCTAACTACGAGCAGTACTTC
J: TRBJ1-4; D: TRBD1; size: few; V: TRBV19; CDR3: CASSPTGARDEKLFF; DNA: TGTGCCAGTAGTCCTACAGGGGCGAGAGATGAAAAACTGTTTTTT
J: TRBJ2-5; D: TRBD2; size: -; V: TRBV5-4; CDR3: CASSSRGGQETQYF; DNA: TGTGCCAGCAGCTCGCGGGGGGGACAAGAGACCCAGTACTTC
J: TRBJ2-1; D: -; size: few; V: TRBV20-1; CDR3: CSAWRDHEQFF; DNA: TGCAGTGCATGGAGGGACCATGAGCAGTTCTTC
J: TRBJ1-4; D: -; size: -; V: TRBV9; CDR3: CASSAEGAANEKLFF; DNA: TGTGCCAGCAGCGCTGAGGGAGCCGCTAATGAAAAACTGTTTTTT
J: TRBJ1-6; D: -; size: few; V: TRBV7-9; CDR3: CASTPDGQGSSPLHF; DNA: TGTGCCAGCACCCCGGATGGGCAGGGCAGTTCACCCCTCCACTTT
J: TRBJ1-2; D: -; size: -; V: TRBV4-3; CDR3: CASSQDLDGRGYTF; DNA: TGCGCCAGCAGCCAAGATCTTGACGGGAGGGGCTACACCTTC
J: TRBJ1-5; D: -; size: few; V: TRBV4-3; CDR3: CASSQEQQGPPQHF; DNA: TGCGCCAGCAGCCAGGAACAACAGGGCCCGCCCCAGCATTTT
J: TRBJ1-6; D: TRBD1; size: -; V: TRBV2; CDR3: CASRSGQGARSPLHF; DNA: TGTGCCAGCAGGTCTGGACAGGGGGCGCGGTCACCCCTCCACTTT
J: TRBJ1-2; D: TRBD1; size: -; V: TRBV2; CDR3: CASDREAGYTF; DNA: TGTGCCAGCGACAGGGAAGCGGGCTACACCTTC
J: TRBJ1-5; D: TRBD1; size: few; V: TRBV30; CDR3: CAWSNAGGGNQPQHF; DNA: TGTGCCTGGAGCAACGCAGGGGGCGGCAATCAGCCCCAGCATTTT
J: TRBJ2-7; D: -; size: -; V: TRBV6-1; CDR3: CASSEAGDATYEQYF; DNA: TGTGCCAGCAGTGAAGCTGGGGACGCCACCTACGAGCAGTACTTC
J: TRBJ2-2; D: -; size: few; V: TRBV21-1; CDR3: CASSSWGLWNTGELFF; DNA: TGTGCCAGCAGCAGCTGGGGGCTGTGGAACACCGGGGAGCTGTTTTTT
J: TRBJ1-2; D: -; size: few; V: TRBV30; CDR3: CAWAQIYGYTF; DNA: TGTGCCTGGGCACAGATCTATGGCTACACCTTC
J: TRBJ2-5; D: TRBD1; size: few; V: TRBV7-9; CDR3: CASSFGTAQETQYF; DNA: TGTGCCAGCAGCTTTGGGACAGCCCAAGAGACCCAGTACTTC
J: TRBJ1-1; D: -; size: few; V: TRBV2; CDR3: CASSLPVVSTEAFF; DNA: TGTGCCAGCAGTTTACCGGTTGTGAGCACTGAAGCTTTCTTT
J: TRBJ1-5; D: -; size: -; V: TRBV4-3; CDR3: CASSQDLRQPQHF; DNA: TGCGCCAGCAGCCAAGATTTAAGACAGCCCCAGCATTTT
J: TRBJ1-1; D: -; size: few; V: TRBV29-1; CDR3: CSVDKGVNTEAFF; DNA: TGCAGCGTAGACAAAGGAGTGAACACTGAAGCTTTCTTT
J: TRBJ1-2; D: -; size: -; V: TRBV9; CDR3: CASSVGGSYGYTF; DNA: TGTGCCAGCAGCGTAGGAGGCAGCTATGGCTACACCTTC
J: TRBJ2-5; D: -; size: -; V: TRBV11-2; CDR3: CASSEGLGRETQYF; DNA: TGTGCCAGCAGCGAGGGACTTGGGAGGGAGACCCAGTACTTC
J: TRBJ2-3; D: -; size: few; V: TRBV30; CDR3: CACEVGTDTQYF; DNA: TGTGCCTGCGAAGTCGGCACAGATACGCAGTATTTT
J: TRBJ1-5; D: -; size: -; V: TRBV7-2; CDR3: CASSFNRARGQPQHF; DNA: TGTGCCAGCAGCTTCAACAGGGCCCGGGGTCAGCCCCAGCATTTT
J: TRBJ2-5; D: -; size: few; V: TRBV5-4; CDR3: CASRAALQETQYF; DNA: TGTGCCAGCAGGGCGGCCCTGCAAGAGACCCAGTACTTC